This T cell receptor (beta chain) was obtained from a study of blood T cell repertoires in COVID-19. Study summary: Sources were T cells, B-cell-depleted T cells, or PBMCs; the material itself was cDNA or gDNA.

There are 17 residues in the CDR3. The V and J ends lost 6 bases and 3 bases respectively, with 23 bases between them. Germline CDR1 is SGHTA and CDR2 is FQGTGA. TCRdb keeps only in-frame clones here, not all; method: immunoSEQ multiplex PCR. The repertoire holds 110,000 to 150,000 clones, with around three quarters as singletons. The sample taken for sequencing was peripheral blood. This chain uses TRBV7-3 with TRBJ1-2, with TRBD1 as a possible D gene (5 bases). The receptor was isolated from a man at least 80 years old with acute or convalescent COVID-19. The CDR3 sequence: CASSSPLLDRFYYGYTF. The CDR3 DNA follows: TGTGCCAGCAGTTCCCCCCTGTTAGACAGATTTTACTATGGCTACACCTTC.